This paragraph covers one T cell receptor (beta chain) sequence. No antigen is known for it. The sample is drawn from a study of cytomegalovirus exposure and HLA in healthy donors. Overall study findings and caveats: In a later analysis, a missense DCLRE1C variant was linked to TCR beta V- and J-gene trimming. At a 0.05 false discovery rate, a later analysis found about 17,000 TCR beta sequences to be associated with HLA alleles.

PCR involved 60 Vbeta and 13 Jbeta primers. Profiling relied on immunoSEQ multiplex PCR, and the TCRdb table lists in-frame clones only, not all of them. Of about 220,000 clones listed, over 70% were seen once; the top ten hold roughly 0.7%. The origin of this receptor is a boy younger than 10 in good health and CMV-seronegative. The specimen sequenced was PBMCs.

The CDR3 sequence is CASSPDRRTEAFF. CDR3 DNA sequence: TGTGCCAGTAGCCCGGACAGGAGAACTGAAGCTTTCTTT. V gene TRBV19 combines with J gene TRBJ1-1; TRBD1 agrees at 7 bases. CDR3 length: 13 amino acids. CDR1 and CDR2 (germline): LNHDA, SQIVND (reference sequence). Trimming took 6 bases from V and 5 from J; bases not matched to a gene: 6.